These 25 T cell receptor beta chains came from one sample sequenced in a study of identical twins. TCRdb reprocessed the 5' RACE reads with MiXCR, giving one entry per CDR3 protein. Of about 150,000 distinct CDR3 sequences in the sample, around 3.5% are singletons; the top ten hold around 8.1%. Material for sequencing was memory T cells sorted from blood. Every receptor here comes from a man aged 18 to 29 in good health.

The sample holds many counts of this clonotype. The rearrangement joins TRBV11-1 to TRBJ1-2, with 7 bases identical to TRBD1. There are 13 residues in the CDR3. Germline CDR1 reads SGHAT; CDR2 reads FQDESV (reference sequence). Trimming cost V 5 bases and J 7 bases; bases outside gene matches: 7. The CDR3 protein is CASSTDRDSGYTF. CDR3 coding DNA: TGTGCCAGCAGCACCGACAGGGATAGTGGCTACACCTTC.

In this sample, this clonotype turned up many times. The V call is TRBV11-2, the J call TRBJ2-2, with a tentative D call TRBD2 (6 bases). CDR1 is SGHAT, CDR2 FQNNGV, per germline. V lost 1 base, J lost 2 bases, and 11 bases lay in between. This CDR3 is 16 amino acids long. The CDR3 protein is CASSLVGRSNTGELFF. In DNA, the CDR3 is TGTGCCAGCAGCTTAGTCGGGAGAAGTAACACCGGGGAGCTGTTTTTT.

This clonotype occurred many times. The chain carries TRBV9 and TRBJ2-5; D gene uncertain. The germline V and J ends were trimmed by 4 bases and 2 bases, with 12 bases remaining between them. The CDR3 runs to 14 residues. CDR1 is SGDLS, CDR2 YYNGEE, per germline. The CDR3 region is CASSSSGLQETQYF. In DNA, the CDR3 is TGTGCCAGCAGCTCCAGTGGGCTGCAAGAGACCCAGTACTTC.

This clonotype was detected ten times or more. The DNA of the CDR3 is TGTGCCACCAGCCAAGGGCAGCGACAGGGCACTGAAGCTTTCTTT. Amino acid sequence: CATSQGQRQGTEAFF. This chain uses TRBV15 with TRBJ1-1; 7 nucleotides line up with TRBD1. The V segment lost 5 bases and the J segment 4 bases; nucleotides outside the gene matches: 10. CDR1 is LNHNV and CDR2 is YYDKDF in the germline V gene (reference sequence). The CDR3 consists of 15 residues.

This clonotype has ten or more counts. The chain recombines TRBV27 with TRBJ1-1, with TRBD1 as a possible D gene (6 bases). This CDR3 contains 13 residues. Germline V gene data show CDR1 as MNHEY and CDR2 as SMNVEV (reference sequence). V was shortened by 10 bases and J by 1 base, with 13 bases between the two germline ends. The CDR3 here is CATHLQGNTEAFF. The CDR3 DNA is TGTGCCACCCACCTACAGGGGAACACTGAAGCTTTCTTT.

This clonotype appeared many times. The chain combines TRBV6-5 with TRBJ2-7; D is ambiguous. From germline, CDR1 is MNHEY and CDR2 SVGAGI. With 0 bases removed from V and 1 base from J, the gap between germline ends came to 4 bases. CDR3 length equals 13 residues. The CDR3 sequence: CASSYSVSYEQYF. The CDR3 DNA reads as TGTGCCAGCAGTTACTCTGTGTCCTACGAGCAGTACTTC.

There are many counts of this clonotype. The chain couples TRBV20-1 to TRBJ1-1, with 7 bases matching TRBD1. CDR1 is DFQATT and CDR2 is SNEGSKA in the germline V gene (reference sequence). The CDR3 is made up of 12 amino acids. Trimming at V came to 6 bases and at J to 8 bases, leaving 9 bases not matched to a gene. The CDR3 reads CSAPRQGPEAFF. CDR3 sequence (DNA): TGCAGTGCACCTAGACAGGGCCCAGAAGCTTTCTTT.

This clonotype was counted at least ten times. V usage is TRBV5-1 and J usage is TRBJ2-6; no clear D. V gave up 2 bases and J gave up 0 bases, with 3 bases separating them. Germline lookup yields CDR1 SGHRS and CDR2 YFSETQ. The CDR3 totals 14 residues. CDR3 coding DNA: TGCGCCAGCAGCTTCCCCTCTGGGGCCAACGTCCTGACTTTC. Its protein is CASSFPSGANVLTF.

This clonotype was recorded at least ten times. This chain links TRBV12-3 or TRBV12-4 with TRBJ1-2; tentative D call: TRBD1 (5 bases). V was clipped by 8 bases and J by 1 base, with 17 bases between them. CDR3 length: 15 residues. The DNA for the CDR3 is TGTGCCAGCCGTAGCGGGGCAGATTTTAACTATGGCTACACCTTC. This sequence encodes CASRSGADFNYGYTF.

Many counts were recorded for this clonotype. The chain couples TRBV4-3 to TRBJ2-1, with 11 bases lining up with TRBD2. The CDR3 is 17 amino acids. Germline V gene sequence: CDR1 LGHNA, CDR2 YSLEER. V trimming: 4 bases; J trimming: 2 bases; junction bases outside the gene matches: 7. The CDR3 DNA reads TGCGCCAGCAGCCTGTCCTATAGCGGGAGGGCCTACAATGAGCAGTTCTTC. Amino acids: CASSLSYSGRAYNEQFF.

This clonotype was seen repeatedly, ten times or more. V is TRBV4-2 and J is TRBJ2-1; 10 bases map to TRBD2. Germline V gene data show CDR1 as LGHNA and CDR2 as YNFKEQ. V gave up 2 bases and J gave up 5 bases; unmatched junction bases: 9. The CDR3 loop spans 17 amino acids. CDR3 nucleotide sequence: TGTGCCAGCAGCCAAACTCTAACTAGCGGGGCGAACAATGAGCAGTTCTTC. Its translation is CASSQTLTSGANNEQFF.

This clonotype showed up many times. The chain is built from TRBV7-9 and TRBJ1-1; 8 bases are a match to TRBD1. There are 12 residues in the CDR3. CDR1 SEHNR and CDR2 FQNEAQ come from the germline V gene (reference sequence). J lost 8 bases, V lost 3 bases, and 2 bases had no gene match. CDR3 in amino acids: CASSFAGGEAFF. The CDR3 region has the DNA TGTGCCAGCAGCTTCGCAGGGGGCGAAGCTTTCTTT.

This clonotype came up a few times. The chain is built from TRBV4-1 and TRBJ2-1, with D tentatively TRBD2 (5 bases). V lost 1 base, J lost 8 bases, and 15 bases lay in between. Looked up from germline, CDR1 is MGHRA and CDR2 is YSYEKL. The CDR3 is made up of 15 amino acids. CDR3 loop: CASSQVRGSRDEQFF. In DNA form, the CDR3 reads TGCGCCAGCAGCCAAGTCCGTGGGAGTCGGGATGAGCAGTTCTTC.

This clonotype was counted at least ten times. V usage is TRBV5-6 and J usage is TRBJ2-1; D call uncertain. Trimming removed 0 bases at V and 7 bases at J, with 8 bases between. CDR1 and CDR2 (germline): SGHDT, YYEEEE. CDR3 length equals 13 residues. The CDR3 spells CASSLVGSNEQFF. DNA of the CDR3: TGTGCCAGCAGCTTGGTAGGATCTAATGAGCAGTTCTTC.

This clonotype was seen ten or more times. This chain joins TRBV24-1 and TRBJ2-1, with a possible D match to TRBD2 (6 bases). This CDR3 is built from 13 residues. Trimming took 8 bases from V and 9 from J, leaving 16 bases between them. Germline CDR1 and CDR2: KGHDR and SFDVKD. CDR3 bases: TGTGCCACCACGGCGACTACCGGGGGTGAGCAGTTCTTC. Encoded protein: CATTATTGGEQFF.

This clonotype was seen many times. J is TRBJ2-1 and V is TRBV7-9; TRBD1 agrees at 7 bases. CDR1 is SEHNR, CDR2 FQNEAQ, per germline (reference sequence). The CDR3 has 14 residues. J lost 7 bases, V lost 3 bases, and 6 bases had no gene match. This CDR3 is CASSFFQGVNEQFF. The CDR3 DNA sequence: TGTGCCAGCAGCTTTTTTCAGGGGGTAAATGAGCAGTTCTTC.

This clonotype was counted at least ten times. The rearrangement joins TRBV20-1 to TRBJ2-7; the D gene is possibly TRBD2 (5 bases). The CDR3 spans 11 residues. Germline CDR1 is DFQATT and CDR2 is SNEGSKA (reference sequence). V lost 8 bases and J lost 5, with 13 bases in between. DNA of the CDR3: TGCAGTCTCCTGGAGGTCCACGAGCAGTACTTC. Its translation: CSLLEVHEQYF.

This clonotype appeared many times. The V and J genes are TRBV12-3 or TRBV12-4 and TRBJ2-1; no firm D call. The germline V and J ends were trimmed by 7 bases and 9 bases, with 13 bases remaining between them. The CDR3 length is 12 residues. The CDR3 bases are TGTGCCAGCAACAGAGCTAGTGTTGAGCAGTTCTTC. Translating it yields CASNRASVEQFF.

This clonotype was recorded at least ten times. V is TRBV27 and J is TRBJ2-7, with a possible D match to TRBD2 (5 bases). CDR3 length: 15 residues. V was pared by 0 bases and J by 2 bases, with 11 bases between. CDR1 MNHEY and CDR2 SMNVEV come from the germline V gene (reference sequence). The CDR3 DNA is TGTGCCAGCAGTTTATCGTTCGGGGTTACCTACGAGCAGTACTTC. This gives the protein CASSLSFGVTYEQYF.

This clonotype has at least ten counts. CDR3 nucleotides: TGCGCCAGCAGCAGGGGACTAGCGGGGTTTTACGAGCAGTACTTC. Translating gives CASSRGLAGFYEQYF. The rearrangement joins TRBV5-1 to TRBJ2-7; the match to TRBD2 covers 13 bases. The length of the CDR3 is 15 residues. J lost 4 bases, V lost 4 bases, and 5 bases had no gene match. The germline V gene encodes CDR1 SGHRS and CDR2 YFSETQ. Full variable domain (missing parts from reference TRBV5-1 and TRBJ2-7): KAGVTQTPRYLIKTRGQQVTLSCSPISGHRSVSWYQQTPGQGLQFLFEYFSETQRNKGNFPGRFSGRQFSNSRSEMNVSTLELGDSALYLCASSRGLAGFYEQYFGPGTRLTVT.

This clonotype has ten or more counts. The genes are TRBV12-3 or TRBV12-4 and TRBJ2-2, with 7 positions matching TRBD1. With 0 bases clipped from V and 5 bases from J, the junction kept 3 bases outside the gene matches. The CDR3 runs to 15 residues. The CDR3, as DNA: TGTGCCAGCAGTTTAGCTCAGACAGGGACCGGGGAGCTGTTTTTT. This sequence encodes CASSLAQTGTGELFF.

This clonotype has at least ten counts. This rearrangement joins TRBV12-3 or TRBV12-4 to TRBJ2-7, with 7 bases matching TRBD1. The junction had 2 bases not matched to a gene; V was cut back by 8 bases and J by 1 base. The CDR3 covers 12 residues. CDR3: CASGDRSYEQYF. The CDR3 DNA reads as TGTGCCAGCGGGGACAGATCCTACGAGCAGTACTTC.

This clonotype has a count of ten or more. This chain uses TRBV20-1 with TRBJ2-2; D is possibly TRBD1 or TRBD2 (6 bases each). V gave up 6 bases and J gave up 3 bases, with 14 bases separating them. The germline gives CDR1 DFQATT, CDR2 SNEGSKA (reference sequence). The CDR3 is 14 residues long. CDR3 in DNA: TGCAGTGCCCGCCCGGGGGCGGACACCGGGGAGCTGTTTTTT. Translation: CSARPGADTGELFF.

There are many counts of this clonotype. The J gene is TRBJ2-7, the V gene TRBV5-6, with D uncertain. Germline V lookup: CDR1 SGHDT, CDR2 YYEEEE. The CDR3 contains 14 residues. Trimming left V 3 bases short and J 1 base short, with 11 bases between. CDR3 in amino acids: CASSWVSPSYEQYF. The CDR3 nucleotides are TGTGCCAGCAGCTGGGTGTCACCGTCCTACGAGCAGTACTTC.

This clonotype was picked up many times. This rearrangement joins TRBV7-2 to TRBJ2-3, with 10 bases aligning to TRBD2. The CDR3 loop spans 16 amino acids. Trimming at V came to 1 base and at J to 4 bases, leaving 5 bases not matched to a gene. Germline V lookup: CDR1 SGHTA, CDR2 FQGNSA. The CDR3 protein is CASSLGWLAGADTQYF. CDR3 sequence (DNA): TGTGCCAGCAGCTTAGGCTGGCTAGCGGGGGCAGATACGCAGTATTTT.